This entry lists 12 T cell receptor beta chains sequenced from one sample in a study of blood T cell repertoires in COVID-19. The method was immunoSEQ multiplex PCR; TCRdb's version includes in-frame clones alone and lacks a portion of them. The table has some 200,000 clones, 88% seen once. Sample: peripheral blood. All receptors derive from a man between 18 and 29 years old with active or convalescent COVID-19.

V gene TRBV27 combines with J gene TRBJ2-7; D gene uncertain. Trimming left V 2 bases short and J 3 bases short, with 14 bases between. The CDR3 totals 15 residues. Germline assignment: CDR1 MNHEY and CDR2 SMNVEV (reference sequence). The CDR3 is CASSLAFPGNYEQYF. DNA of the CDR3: TGTGCCAGCAGTTTAGCTTTTCCAGGTAACTACGAGCAGTACTTC.

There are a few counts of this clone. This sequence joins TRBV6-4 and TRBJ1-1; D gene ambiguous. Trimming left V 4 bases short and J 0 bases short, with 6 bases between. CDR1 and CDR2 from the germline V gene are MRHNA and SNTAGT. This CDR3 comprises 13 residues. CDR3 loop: CASSVEVNTEAFF. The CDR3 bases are TGTGCCAGCAGTGTAGAGGTGAACACTGAAGCTTTCTTT.

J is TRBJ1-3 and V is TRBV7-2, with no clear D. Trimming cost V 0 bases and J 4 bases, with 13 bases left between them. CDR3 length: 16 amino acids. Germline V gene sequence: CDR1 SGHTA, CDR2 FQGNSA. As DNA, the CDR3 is TGTGCCAGCAGCTTAGCGCTTCCGGGTTCAGGAAACACCATATATTTT. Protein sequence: CASSLALPGSGNTIYF. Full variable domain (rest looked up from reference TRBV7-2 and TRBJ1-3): GAGVSQSPSNKVTEKGKDVELRCDPISGHTALYWYRQSLGQGLEFLIYFQGNSAPDKSGLPSDRFSAERTGGSVSTLTIQRTQQEDSAVYLCASSLALPGSGNTIYFGEGSWLTVV.

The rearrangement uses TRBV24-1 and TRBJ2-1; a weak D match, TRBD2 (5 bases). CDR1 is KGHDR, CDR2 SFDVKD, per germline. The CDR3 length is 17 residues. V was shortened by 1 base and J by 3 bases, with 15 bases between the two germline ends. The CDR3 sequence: CATSDFLPGSRYNEQFF. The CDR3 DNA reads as TGTGCCACCAGTGATTTTCTTCCGGGATCCCGCTACAATGAGCAGTTCTTC.

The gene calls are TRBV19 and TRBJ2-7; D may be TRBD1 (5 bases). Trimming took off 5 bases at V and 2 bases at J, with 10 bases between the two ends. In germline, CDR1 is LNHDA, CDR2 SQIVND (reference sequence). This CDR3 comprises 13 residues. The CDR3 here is CASSVGQTYEQYF. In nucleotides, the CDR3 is TGTGCCAGTAGTGTGGGGCAGACCTACGAGCAGTACTTC.

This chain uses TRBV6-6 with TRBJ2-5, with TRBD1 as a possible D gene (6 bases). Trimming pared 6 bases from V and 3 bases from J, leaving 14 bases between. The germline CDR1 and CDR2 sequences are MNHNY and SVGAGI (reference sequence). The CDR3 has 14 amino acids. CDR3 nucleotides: TGTGCCAGCAGCCCCGGACAGCATAAAGAGACCCAGTACTTC. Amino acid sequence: CASSPGQHKETQYF.

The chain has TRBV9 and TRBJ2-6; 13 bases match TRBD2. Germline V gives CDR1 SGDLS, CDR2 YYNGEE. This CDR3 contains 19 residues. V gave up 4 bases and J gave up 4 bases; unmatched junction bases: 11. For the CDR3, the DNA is TGTGCCAGCAGCACTGGACTAGCGGGGGCCCAGAGGGGGGCCAACGTCCTGACTTTC. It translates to CASSTGLAGAQRGANVLTF.

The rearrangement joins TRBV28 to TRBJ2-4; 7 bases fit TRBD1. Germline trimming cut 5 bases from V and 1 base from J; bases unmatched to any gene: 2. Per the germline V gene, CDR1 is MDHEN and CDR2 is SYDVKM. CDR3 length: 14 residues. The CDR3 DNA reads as TGTGCCAGCAGTATGACAGGGGCCAAAAACATTCAGTACTTC. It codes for CASSMTGAKNIQYF.

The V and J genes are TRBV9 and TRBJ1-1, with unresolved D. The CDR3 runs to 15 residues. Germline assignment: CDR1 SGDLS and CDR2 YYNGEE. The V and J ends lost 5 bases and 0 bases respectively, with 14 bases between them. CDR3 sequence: CASRRSSDLNTEAFF. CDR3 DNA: TGTGCCAGCAGGCGGTCGAGCGACCTGAACACTGAAGCTTTCTTT.

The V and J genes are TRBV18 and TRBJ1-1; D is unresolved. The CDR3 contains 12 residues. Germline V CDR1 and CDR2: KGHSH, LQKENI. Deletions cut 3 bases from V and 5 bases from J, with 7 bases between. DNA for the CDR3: TGTGCCAGCTCACCCCTAGGAACTGAAGCTTTCTTT. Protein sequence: CASSPLGTEAFF.

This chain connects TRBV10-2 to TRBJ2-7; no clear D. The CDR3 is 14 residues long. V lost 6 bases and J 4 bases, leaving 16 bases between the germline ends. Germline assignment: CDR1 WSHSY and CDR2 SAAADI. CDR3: CASRNSATGYEQYF. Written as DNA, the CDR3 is TGCGCCAGCAGAAACTCAGCGACGGGTTACGAGCAGTACTTC.

As DNA, the CDR3 is TGTGCCAGTAGTAGGACAGCGCTAAAACTGTTTTTT. Translating it yields CASSRTALKLFF. V is TRBV19 and J is TRBJ1-4; D perhaps matches TRBD1 (6 bases). CDR3 length: 12 amino acids. The ends were cut back, 4 bases at V and 10 bases at J, with 10 bases in the middle. Germline-derived CDR1 and CDR2 are LNHDA and SQIVND (reference sequence).